This T cell receptor (beta chain) originates from a study of control samples from healthy donors and cancer patients. Sequencing used immunoSEQ multiplex PCR; TCRdb keeps in-frame clones, though not all of them. The table includes some 150,000 clones, about 93% detected once. This CDR3 is 13 amino acids long. Trimming removed 2 bases from V and 5 bases from J, with 9 bases in between. This TCR derives from a man aged 45-60 years in good health. The chain links TRBV12-3 or TRBV12-4 to TRBJ1-1, with D possibly TRBD1 on 6 matching bases. Sequencing used blood. The DNA for the CDR3 is TGTGCCAGCAGTTTAATCCAGGGGACTGAAGCTTTCTTT. It specifies CASSLIQGTEAFF.